This section outlines one T cell receptor beta chain sequence together with its context. No antigen is known for it. The germline V gene encodes CDR1 MDHEN and CDR2 SYDVKM. The CDR3 spans 15 residues. V lost 6 bases and J lost 1; bases outside the gene matches: 7. The data are from a study of cytomegalovirus exposure and HLA in healthy donors. Primers included in the PCR were 60 Vbeta and 13 Jbeta primers. The data were produced by immunoSEQ multiplex PCR, yet TCRdb's version contains in-frame clones alone and is incomplete. The data hold about 150,000 clones, with around three quarters observed a single time. Study-wide findings and caveats: An analysis was carried out at a later point. It showed that HLA-associated TCR beta chains were more clonally expanded than equally common non-associated chains. Available immune exposure information was restricted to CMV serostatus only. The study recorded around 160 TCR beta chains that were cytomegalovirus-associated.

This clonotype was obtained from a man between 40 and 49 years old in good health and CMV-seronegative. The V call is TRBV28, the J call TRBJ1-1; 8 bases match TRBD1. Sequencing was carried out using PBMCs. Here the CDR3 DNA reads TGTGCCAGCAGCCCCGACAGGGGTGGGAACACTGAAGCTTTCTTT. It encodes CASSPDRGGNTEAFF.